The 4 T cell receptor beta chains presented below share a single source sample, sequenced in a study of CD8+ T cells in alopecia areata. Treatment denoted: oral pan-JAK inhibitor, 5-10 mg twice daily. RNA, once extracted, was reverse transcribed into cDNA for use as the sequencing template. Libraries were prepared by immunoSEQ multiplex PCR; TCRdb keeps only in-frame clonotypes and omits some of them. This sample carries about 110,000 clones, 65% to 85% of them seen once, and the ten largest clones take less than 30%. This specimen was CD8+ T cells sorted from blood, taken at week 24, from a patient treated with tofacitinib. These receptors were obtained from a human donor with alopecia areata.

The chain carries TRBV7-8 and TRBJ1-3, with a possible D match to TRBD1 (5 bases). Trimming shortened V by 5 bases and J by 0 bases, and 11 bases separated the two germline ends. The CDR3 sequence is 15 residues long. Germline-derived CDR1 and CDR2 are SGHVS and FQNEAQ. DNA of the CDR3: TGTGCCAGCAGCCGAGACAGCACCTCTGGAAACACCATATATTTT. It is translated as CASSRDSTSGNTIYF.

This chain joins TRBV7-9 and TRBJ2-1, with 9 bases fitting TRBD2. The CDR3 has 16 amino acids. From germline, CDR1 is SEHNR and CDR2 FQNEAQ (reference sequence). Trimming took 5 bases from V and 4 from J; bases not matched to a gene: 9. CDR3: CASSRGEGLAYNEQFF. The CDR3 DNA follows: TGTGCCAGCAGCCGAGGGGAAGGACTAGCGTACAATGAGCAGTTCTTC. The variable domain in full, completed from reference TRBV7-9 and TRBJ2-1, reads DTGVSQNPRHKITKRGQNVTFRCDPISEHNRLYWYRQTLGQGPEFLTYFQNEAQLEKSRLLSDRFSAERPKGSFSTLEIQRTEQGDSAMYLCASSRGEGLAYNEQFFGPGTRLTVL.

With respect to this clone: Other DNA sequences in this sample translate to the same CDR3. The chain links TRBV27 to TRBJ2-7; D is perhaps TRBD2 (5 bases). From germline, CDR1 is MNHEY and CDR2 SMNVEV (reference sequence). V dropped 0 bases and J dropped 4 bases, with 7 bases sitting between them. The CDR3 consists of 13 residues. CDR3 sequence (DNA): TGTGCCAGCAGTTTATCCGAGGGTTACGAGCAGTACTTC. This sequence encodes CASSLSEGYEQYF.

This clone was recorded once. The genes are TRBV29-1 and TRBJ2-7, with D possibly called TRBD1 or TRBD2 (5 bases each). The V gene's germline CDR1 is SQVTM and CDR2 ANQGSEA. The length of the CDR3 is 14 residues. V gave up 3 bases and J gave up 6 bases, with 18 bases separating them. The CDR3: CSVDIGTDMVEQYF. The CDR3 bases are TGCAGCGTTGATATTGGGACCGATATGGTCGAGCAGTACTTC.